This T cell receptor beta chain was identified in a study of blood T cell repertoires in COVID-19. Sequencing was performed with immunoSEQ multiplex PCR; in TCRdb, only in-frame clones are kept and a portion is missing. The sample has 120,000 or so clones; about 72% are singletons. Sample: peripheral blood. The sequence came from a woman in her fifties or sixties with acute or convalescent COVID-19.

CDR3 in DNA: TGTGCCAGCAGGGCGGGACGGATGAACACTGAAGCTTTCTTT. Encoded protein: CASRAGRMNTEAFF. The chain is built from TRBV2 and TRBJ1-1; perhaps TRBD1 as D (5 bases). CDR1 and CDR2 (germline): SNHLY, FYNNEI. There are 14 residues in the CDR3. V lost 6 bases and J 0 bases, leaving 11 bases between the germline ends.